A single sample is the source of the 22 T cell receptor beta chains below, sequenced in a study of breast tumors, draining lymph nodes, adjacent tissues. TCRdb re-called the multiplex PCR reads through MiXCR, storing one row per CDR3 protein. This table has approximately 210,000 distinct CDR3 sequences, 34% appearing once. Samples came from axillary lymph nodes draining the breast cancer. The sequencing input was axillary lymph node tissue. The receptors stem from a female donor with breast cancer. Some clones in this sample may be carry-over from other donors' samples.

This clonotype was picked up many times. This chain links TRBV20-1 with TRBJ1-6; a possible D gene is TRBD1 (6 bases). CDR1 and CDR2 (germline): DFQATT, SNEGSKA (reference sequence). This CDR3 comprises 13 residues. Trimming pared 5 bases from V and 7 bases from J, leaving 12 bases between. CDR3: CSADQGHNSPLHF. CDR3 bases: TGCAGTGCTGACCAGGGACACAATTCACCCCTCCACTTT.

On this clonotype itself: This may arise from a read error, as a much more abundant clone is one base away. The chain links TRBV20-1 to TRBJ2-1; unclear D gene. CDR3 length equals 14 residues. The germline V gene has CDR1 DFQATT and CDR2 SNEGSKA (reference sequence). The CDR3 sequence: CSARDQSFYTEQFF. The CDR3 region has the DNA TGCAGTGCTAGAGATCAGTCTTTCTACACTGAGCAGTTCTTC.

This clonotype was observed at least ten times. The chain has TRBV4-2 and TRBJ1-6; possible D gene TRBD1, 5 bases. The CDR3 has 18 residues. Looked up from germline, CDR1 is LGHNA and CDR2 is YNFKEQ. The V and J ends lost 0 bases and 6 bases respectively, with 18 bases between them. The CDR3 nucleotides read TGTGCCAGCAGCCAAGATAGTATTAGGCAGGGAACTAATTCACCCCTCCACTTT. It translates to CASSQDSIRQGTNSPLHF.

In this sample, this clonotype turned up many times. J is TRBJ2-1 and V is TRBV19; no reliable D call. Trimming shortened V by 0 bases and J by 7 bases, and 7 bases separated the two germline ends. The V gene's germline CDR1 is LNHDA and CDR2 SQIVND (reference sequence). The CDR3 extends over 13 amino acids. The CDR3 loop reads CASSIDGWNEQFF. The CDR3 region has the DNA TGTGCCAGTAGTATAGATGGGTGGAATGAGCAGTTCTTC. Drawing the rest from reference TRBV19 and TRBJ2-1, the complete variable domain is DGGITQSPKYLFRKEGQNVTLSCEQNLNHDAMYWYRQDPGQGLRLIYYSQIVNDFQKGDIAEGYSVSREKKESFPLTVTSAQKNPTAFYLCASSIDGWNEQFFGPGTRLTVL.

In the case of this clonotype: A much larger clone lies a single base off, so this may be a read error. The chain combines TRBV4-1 with TRBJ2-3; 8 positions agree with TRBD2. The CDR3 contains 15 residues. CDR1 and CDR2 (germline): MGHRA, YSYEKL. The DNA for the CDR3 is TGCGCCGGCAGCCAACCGGGACTAGGGGCAGATACGCAGTATTTT. Translation: CAGSQPGLGADTQYF.

This clonotype was recorded many times. V usage is TRBV20-1 and J usage is TRBJ2-7; D is unresolved. The V gene lost 6 bases and the J gene lost 5 bases, with 17 bases spanning the gap. The CDR3 spans 13 residues. Germline CDR1 reads DFQATT; CDR2 reads SNEGSKA (reference sequence). The CDR3 region has the DNA TGCAGTGCCCTGGGCCGACCGTTGAACGAGCAGTACTTC. Protein: CSALGRPLNEQYF.

This clonotype appeared many times. This may stem from a read error, because a much larger clone lies one nucleotide away. This chain links TRBV7-9 with TRBJ2-5, with 10 bases aligning to TRBD2. Germline assignment: CDR1 SEHNR and CDR2 FQNEAQ (reference sequence). CDR3 size: 15 residues. CDR3 in DNA: TGTGCCAGCAGCTTAGCGCTAGCGGGGGAAGAGACCCAGCACTTC. It yields the protein CASSLALAGEETQHF. Full variable domain (outside the CDR3, taken from reference TRBV7-9 and TRBJ2-5): DTGVSQNPRHKITKRGQNVTFRCDPISEHNRLYWYRQTLGQGPEFLTYFQNEAQLEKSRLLSDRFSAERPKGSFSTLEIQRTEQGDSAMYLCASSLALAGEETQHFGPGTRLLVL.

The table lists this clonotype with a count of one. Given a much more abundant clone one base away, this may be a read error. The rearrangement joins TRBV14 to TRBJ2-7, with D tentatively TRBD1 (6 bases). Germline CDR1 and CDR2: SGHDN and FVKESK. The CDR3 contains 14 residues. The CDR3 coding sequence is TGTGCCAACAGCCAAACTTCACAGGGCTACGAGCAGTACTTC. This encodes CANSQTSQGYEQYF.

To note about this clonotype: The CDR3 ends on some other residue instead of the conserved phenylalanine or tryptophan, so this is likely a read error. In DNA, the CDR3 is TGCAGTGCTATGACCCAACAGGTGGATGGCTACACCCTC. This translates into CSAMTQQVDGYTL. V usage is TRBV20-1 and J usage is TRBJ1-2, with D possibly being TRBD1 (5 bases). Germline V gives CDR1 DFQATT, CDR2 SNEGSKA (reference sequence). V dropped 4 bases and J dropped 6 bases, with 15 bases sitting between them. This CDR3 spans 13 amino acids.

In its sample, this clonotype was seen many times. The CDR3 reads CASSLGANEKLFF. The DNA of the CDR3 is TGCGCCAGCAGCTTGGGGGCTAATGAAAAACTGTTTTTT. The chain combines TRBV5-1 with TRBJ1-4; D gene ambiguous. The V end lost 0 bases, the J end lost 3 bases, and 3 bases lay between the germline ends. Germline CDR1 reads SGHRS; CDR2 reads YFSETQ. The CDR3 runs 13 residues.

This rearrangement joins TRBV6-2 or TRBV6-3 to TRBJ2-2; 9 bases match TRBD1. Germline CDR1 MNHEY, CDR2 SVGEGT. The CDR3 covers 17 residues. J was trimmed by 5 bases and V by 6 bases; bases with no gene match: 13. The CDR3 region is CASSLRGQGIGTGELFF. In nucleotides, the CDR3 is TGTGCCAGCAGCCTACGCGGACAGGGGATAGGGACCGGGGAGCTGTTTTTT.

This clonotype showed up many times. V usage is TRBV12-5 and J usage is TRBJ2-7; D might be TRBD2 (5 bases). Per germline, CDR1 LGHNT and CDR2 FRNRAP. The germline V and J ends were trimmed by 0 bases and 9 bases, with 6 bases remaining between them. The CDR3 extends over 11 amino acids. CDR3 region: CASGLVAAQYF. In DNA form, the CDR3 reads TGTGCTAGTGGTTTGGTAGCGGCGCAGTACTTC.

As to this clonotype: An end of the junction does not agree with germline; a read error may underlie this. CDR3 nucleotides: TGTACCAGCAGCGTAGAGGGGTCACCCCTCCACTTT. This sequence encodes CTSSVEGSPLHF. V is TRBV9 and J is TRBJ1-6, with a possible D match to TRBD1 (5 bases). Germline V gene sequence: CDR1 SGDLS, CDR2 YYNGEE. This CDR3 has 12 residues. The complete variable domain, with remaining parts taken from reference TRBV9 and TRBJ1-6, reads DSGVTQTPKHLITATGQRVTLRCSPRSGDLSVYWYQQSLDQGLQFLIQYYNGEERAKGNILERFSAQQFPDLHSELNLSSLELGDSALYFCTSSVEGSPLHFGNGTRLTVT.

For this clonotype: An end of the junction does not agree with germline; a read error may underlie this. V is TRBV7-7 and J is TRBJ1-5, with 9 positions matching TRBD1. Germline loops: CDR1 SSHAT, CDR2 FNYEAQ (reference sequence). This CDR3 is built from 16 residues. CDR3 DNA: TGTGCTAGCAGCTTAACGGGACAGGGTGGCAATCAGCCCCAGCATTTT. Translating it yields CASSLTGQGGNQPQHF.

The CDR3 protein is CASSSWASGGETQYF. Written as DNA, the CDR3 is TGTGCCAGCAGCTCTTGGGCTAGCGGGGGGGAGACCCAGTACTTC. This chain connects TRBV7-2 to TRBJ2-5; 11 bases match TRBD2. Germline trimming cut 4 bases from V and 5 bases from J; bases unmatched to any gene: 6. The CDR3 runs 15 residues. Germline lookup yields CDR1 SGHTA and CDR2 FQGNSA.

The chain is built from TRBV7-2 and TRBJ2-7, with D perhaps matching TRBD1 or TRBD2 (5 bases each). Germline values: CDR1 SGHTA, CDR2 FQGNSA. V was clipped by 2 bases and J by 6 bases, with 8 bases between them. The CDR3 totals 12 residues. This CDR3 reads CASSLPGPEQYF. Here the CDR3 DNA reads TGTGCCAGCAGCTTACCGGGGCCCGAGCAGTACTTC.

On this clonotype: Relative to the germline gene, one junction end is altered; a read error may explain this. This chain uses TRBV7-9 with TRBJ2-2; tentatively, D is TRBD1 or TRBD2 (5 bases each). This CDR3 region has 11 residues. Germline-derived CDR1 and CDR2 are SEHNR and FQNEAQ (reference sequence). The CDR3 DNA sequence: TGTGCCATCCTACAGGTCGGGGAGCTGCTTTTT. Amino acid sequence: CAILQVGELLF.

The chain has TRBV10-3 and TRBJ2-5; the match to TRBD1 covers 7 bases. Germline CDR1 ENHRY, CDR2 SYGVKD. Trimming at V came to 10 bases and at J to 3 bases, leaving 11 bases not matched to a gene. CDR3 length: 14 residues. The CDR3 is CATKKTGNEETQYF. The DNA of the CDR3 is TGTGCCACGAAAAAGACAGGGAACGAAGAGACCCAGTACTTC.

This clonotype was seen many times. This chain joins TRBV9 and TRBJ2-7; either TRBD1 or TRBD2 may supply D (5 bases each). The V and J ends lost 4 bases and 3 bases respectively, with 20 bases between them. CDR3 length: 16 amino acids. The germline gives CDR1 SGDLS, CDR2 YYNGEE. The CDR3 DNA reads as TGTGCCAGCAGCCCAGGCTCGGGACCGCCTCTCTACGAGCAGTACTTC. Translation gives CASSPGSGPPLYEQYF. Full variable domain (remainder filled in from reference TRBV9 and TRBJ2-7): DSGVTQTPKHLITATGQRVTLRCSPRSGDLSVYWYQQSLDQGLQFLIQYYNGEERAKGNILERFSAQQFPDLHSELNLSSLELGDSALYFCASSPGSGPPLYEQYFGPGTRLTVT.

V is TRBV27 and J is TRBJ1-2, with 7 bases fitting TRBD1. The CDR3 has 15 amino acids. V was pared by 3 bases and J by 6 bases, with 10 bases of the junction left unmatched. Per the germline V gene, CDR1 is MNHEY and CDR2 is SMNVEV (reference sequence). CDR3 nucleotides: TGTGCCAGCAGTTTCCTCCGTCAGGGGGGTGATGGCTACACCTTC. Protein: CASSFLRQGGDGYTF.

This clonotype has at least ten counts. The chain is built from TRBV29-1 and TRBJ1-2; 7 nucleotides agree with TRBD1. Germline loops: CDR1 SQVTM, CDR2 ANQGSEA. The CDR3 is 13 residues long. V gave up 6 bases and J gave up 9 bases; unmatched junction bases: 13. This chain's CDR3 is CSVSGQIPGSYTF. CDR3 sequence (DNA): TGCAGCGTGTCGGGACAGATACCCGGGAGCTACACCTTC.

In this sample, this clonotype turned up many times. The chain recombines TRBV2 with TRBJ1-5; 8 bases fit TRBD1. This CDR3 is 14 amino acids long. Losses at the gene ends were 3 bases for V and 7 bases for J; bases not matched to a gene: 5. Germline lookup yields CDR1 SNHLY and CDR2 FYNNEI. The CDR3 sequence is CASSDGQGGQPQHF. The CDR3 DNA reads TGTGCCAGCAGTGATGGACAGGGTGGGCAGCCCCAGCATTTT.